The 19 T cell receptor beta chains listed next were all sequenced from one sample in a study of blood T cells in healthy people across ages. It was with a sample-barcoded 5' primer and a J-beta primer mix that a second PCR of about 6 to 12 cycles was run. TCRdb re-analysed the 5' RACE reads in MiXCR, keeping a single row per CDR3 protein. The sample has 550,000 to 650,000 distinct CDR3 sequences; about a quarter are singletons. The same specimen was also included in a second study, on T cells of mothers and their children.

Sequenced material: blood. These receptor sequences come from a boy younger than 10 in good health.

The rearrangement joins TRBV2 to TRBJ2-1; 9 bases line up with TRBD2. Losses at the gene ends were 2 bases for V and 5 bases for J; bases not matched to a gene: 1. This CDR3 is 14 amino acids long. Germline loops: CDR1 SNHLY, CDR2 FYNNEI. The CDR3 DNA reads as TGTGCCAGCAGTGAAAGCGGGAGGAACAATGAGCAGTTCTTC. Amino acid sequence: CASSESGRNNEQFF.

Only a few counts were recorded for this clonotype. The CDR3 spells CASSYSSRNSYEQYF. The DNA for the CDR3 is TGTGCCAGCAGTTACTCAAGCCGGAACTCCTACGAGCAGTACTTC. The chain carries TRBV6-5 and TRBJ2-7, with D uncertain. Germline V lookup: CDR1 MNHEY, CDR2 SVGAGI. V was clipped by 0 bases and J by 0 bases, with 9 bases between them. The CDR3 is 15 amino acids.

V and J are TRBV9 and TRBJ2-2; 14 bases are a match to TRBD2. The CDR3 extends over 17 amino acids. Germline V lookup: CDR1 SGDLS, CDR2 YYNGEE. The ends lost 4 bases at V and 4 bases at J; junction bases unmatched: 6. For the CDR3, the DNA is TGTGCCAGCAGCCGGACTAGCGGGGGGCCGCCCACCGGGGAGCTGTTTTTT. Translation gives CASSRTSGGPPTGELFF.

This clonotype was recorded at least ten times. The chain recombines TRBV7-9 with TRBJ2-5; D is unclear. V gave up 5 bases and J gave up 6 bases, with 13 bases separating them. The germline V gene encodes CDR1 SEHNR and CDR2 FQNEAQ (reference sequence). CDR3 size: 13 residues. CDR3 nucleotide sequence: TGTGCCAGCAGCCCGTGGCCAAGGAAGACCCAGTACTTC. It encodes CASSPWPRKTQYF. Filled out from reference TRBV7-9 and TRBJ2-5, the complete variable domain reads DTGVSQNPRHKITKRGQNVTFRCDPISEHNRLYWYRQTLGQGPEFLTYFQNEAQLEKSRLLSDRFSAERPKGSFSTLEIQRTEQGDSAMYLCASSPWPRKTQYFGPGTRLLVL.

This sequence joins TRBV12-5 and TRBJ2-7, with 10 bases identical to TRBD2. Trimming at V came to 1 base and at J to 3 bases, leaving 3 bases not matched to a gene. This CDR3 has 15 amino acids. The germline V gene has CDR1 LGHNT and CDR2 FRNRAP. The CDR3 sequence is CASGLEGTSDYEQYF. CDR3 in DNA: TGTGCTAGTGGTTTGGAAGGGACTAGCGACTACGAGCAGTACTTC.

This clonotype was found many times. The chain joins TRBV5-1 to TRBJ1-2; TRBD1 matches 7 bases. The germline CDR1 and CDR2 sequences are SGHRS and YFSETQ. The CDR3 runs 13 residues. The junction had 0 bases not matched to a gene; V was cut back by 1 base and J by 3 bases. CDR3 sequence reads: CASSLTGDYGYTF. The CDR3 coding sequence is TGCGCCAGCAGCTTGACAGGGGACTATGGCTACACCTTC.

This clonotype was detected only a few times. The chain joins TRBV5-5 to TRBJ1-2, with a possible D match to TRBD1 (6 bases). Trimming cost V 4 bases and J 0 bases, with 13 bases left between them. Germline CDR1 reads SGHKS; CDR2 reads YYEKEE (reference sequence). The CDR3 totals 15 residues. CDR3 sequence reads: CASSPGTPANYGYTF. For the CDR3, the DNA is TGTGCCAGCAGCCCTGGGACACCTGCTAACTATGGCTACACCTTC.

V usage is TRBV2 and J usage is TRBJ2-5, with TRBD1 matching 11 bases. The V gene end was trimmed by 8 bases and the J gene end by 7 bases; junction bases not matched to a gene: 3. This CDR3 has 12 amino acids. CDR1 SNHLY and CDR2 FYNNEI come from the germline V gene. CDR3 amino acids: CASGGTGGTQYF. DNA of the CDR3: TGTGCCAGCGGAGGGACAGGGGGGACCCAGTACTTC.

V usage is TRBV30 and J usage is TRBJ1-3; TRBD1 matches at 7 bases. Trimming at V came to 7 bases and at J to 5 bases, leaving 8 bases not matched to a gene. The length of the CDR3 is 13 residues. In germline, CDR1 is GTSNPN, CDR2 SVGIG (reference sequence). CDR3 bases: TGTGCCTTTCAGGGGGACGCAAGAAACACCATATATTTT. This encodes CAFQGDARNTIYF. Complete variable domain (other parts from reference TRBV30 and TRBJ1-3): SQTIHQWPATLVQPVGSPLSLECTVEGTSNPNLYWYRQAAGRGLQLLFYSVGIGQISSEVPQNLSASRPQDRQFILSSKKLLLSDSGFYLCAFQGDARNTIYFGEGSWLTVV.

At least ten counts were recorded for this clonotype. As DNA, the CDR3 is TGTGCCAGCAACCAGGGGGCGGGGACCCAGTACTTC. Protein: CASNQGAGTQYF. J is TRBJ2-5 and V is TRBV12-3 or TRBV12-4, with TRBD1 identical over 8 bases. V was pared by 7 bases and J by 7 bases, with 5 bases of the junction left unmatched. This CDR3 spans 12 amino acids.

The chain uses TRBV9 and TRBJ1-1, with D possibly being TRBD1 (5 bases). Looked up from germline, CDR1 is SGDLS and CDR2 is YYNGEE. The CDR3 runs to 15 residues. The germline V and J ends were trimmed by 2 bases and 1 base, with 12 bases remaining between them. This CDR3 is CASSVGGASNTEAFF. CDR3 nucleotides: TGTGCCAGCAGCGTTGGAGGGGCGTCGAACACTGAAGCTTTCTTT.

V is TRBV21-1 and J is TRBJ2-5; the table names TRBD2, a call not compared with the DNA. TRBV21-1 is termed a pseudogene. This CDR3 is built from 15 residues. The CDR3 region is CASSKSSGGLKTQYF. In DNA form, the CDR3 reads TGTGCCAGCAGCAAATCTAGCGGGGGTCTGAAGACCCAGTACTTC.

This clonotype was found a few times. The chain carries TRBV7-2 and TRBJ1-2; D gene unclear. Deletions cut 4 bases from V and 0 bases from J, with 12 bases between. The CDR3 has 15 amino acids. The germline V gene has CDR1 SGHTA and CDR2 FQGNSA. The CDR3 spells CASSSGRNTNYGYTF. CDR3 coding DNA: TGTGCCAGCAGCTCCGGGCGGAACACTAACTATGGCTACACCTTC. The variable domain in full, completed from reference TRBV7-2 and TRBJ1-2, reads GAGVSQSPSNKVTEKGKDVELRCDPISGHTALYWYRQSLGQGLEFLIYFQGNSAPDKSGLPSDRFSAERTGGSVSTLTIQRTQQEDSAVYLCASSSGRNTNYGYTFGSGTRLTVV.

The chain couples TRBV6-1 to TRBJ2-4, with TRBD1 identical over 8 bases. The V and J ends lost 2 bases and 9 bases, in that order; junction bases with no gene match: 6. CDR1 is MNHNS, CDR2 SASEGT, per germline. The CDR3 covers 14 residues. The CDR3 DNA reads as TGTGCCAGCAGTGAACTGGACAGGGCAGGCATTCAGTACTTC. It specifies CASSELDRAGIQYF.

Worth noting for this clonotype: One end of the junction varies from germline; a read error may be responsible. The V call is TRBV4-3, the J call TRBJ1-1, with 8 nucleotides matching TRBD1. The CDR3 runs 14 residues. Germline V gene data show CDR1 as LGHNA and CDR2 as YSLEER. This CDR3 reads CASRQVDRDTEAFF. The CDR3 nucleotides are TGCGCCAGCAGACAAGTGGACAGGGATACTGAAGCTTTCTTT.

The chain links TRBV6-6 to TRBJ2-5; D assignment may be TRBD1 or TRBD2 (5 bases each). Near its end, the DNA agrees better with TRBJ2-7, so the J call may be wrong. Germline-derived CDR1 and CDR2 are MNHNY and SVGAGI (reference sequence). This CDR3 is 14 amino acids long. CDR3 nucleotides: TGTGCCAGCAGCATTTTCAGGGAGACCTACGAGCAGTACTTC. Its protein product is CASSIFRETYEQYF.

The chain has TRBV19 and TRBJ1-1; D gene ambiguous. Germline V lookup: CDR1 LNHDA, CDR2 SQIVND (reference sequence). This CDR3 region has 15 residues. V gave up 1 base and J gave up 1 base, with 10 bases separating them. The CDR3 region is CASSIGSDGNTEAFF. The CDR3 DNA sequence: TGTGCCAGTAGTATAGGCTCCGACGGGAACACTGAAGCTTTCTTT.

The chain employs TRBV27 and TRBJ1-1; 9 bases map to TRBD1. The V gene end was trimmed by 1 base and the J gene end by 2 bases; junction bases not matched to a gene: 5. The CDR3 consists of 16 residues. Per the germline V gene, CDR1 is MNHEY and CDR2 is SMNVEV (reference sequence). CDR3 bases: TGTGCCAGCAGTTTATGGACAGGGGCCGAAAACACTGAAGCTTTCTTT. Its protein product is CASSLWTGAENTEAFF.

This clonotype was seen a few times. The genes are TRBV3-1 and TRBJ2-3; 14 bases line up with TRBD2. The CDR3 is 18 residues long. J gave up 2 bases and V 2 bases, and 6 bases lay outside the gene matches. Germline assignment: CDR1 LGHDT and CDR2 YNNKEL (reference sequence). This chain's CDR3 is CASSQRTSGGPTTDTQYF. In DNA, the CDR3 is TGTGCCAGCAGCCAAAGGACTAGCGGGGGGCCGACCACAGATACGCAGTATTTT.